This T cell receptor beta chain was sequenced for a study of T cell responses to AZD1222 COVID-19 vaccine. General study points: Scientists sampled the repertoires only once the peak T cell response had passed.

In the case of this clone: The antigen remains unidentified.

CDR3 size: 18 residues. The V gene's germline CDR1 is MNHEY and CDR2 SVGEGT. The V end lost 5 bases, the J end lost 6 bases, and 28 bases lay between the germline ends. The method was immunoSEQ multiplex PCR; TCRdb's version includes in-frame clones alone and lacks a portion of them. The data hold tens of thousands of clones, with roughly 82% observed a single time. The sample in question was peripheral blood, obtained on day 0 of AZD1222 vaccination. This TCR came from an adult in good health. The chain carries TRBV6-2 or TRBV6-3 and TRBJ1-1; the D gene is possibly TRBD1 (6 bases). DNA for the CDR3: TGTGCCAGCAGTGTCTTTATCAGTCCACAACAGGGAGTCCCTGAAGCTTTCTTT. Translation: CASSVFISPQQGVPEAFF.